These 4 T cell receptor beta chains came from one sample sequenced in a study of post-analysis software for immune sequencing data (dated by TCRdb to the mid-2010s). No antigens are known for them. The library was prepared using PCR. The data were produced on an Illumina HiSeq 2500. Unique molecular identifiers were incorporated into TCR beta cDNA libraries to reduce PCR and sequencing biases. In TCRdb, the public reads were trimmed at Q25 with fastp and aligned with MiXCR, with productive beta chains retained. When rows share a CDR3 protein, they turn into one entry using the most common DNA and genes. In all, the sample holds hundreds of thousands of distinct CDR3 sequences, and around 40% of those were seen once. The leading ten clones occupy over 10% of the sample. General study outcomes and caveats: About five TRBV segments, including TRBV5-6, TRBV5-1 and TRBV20-1, were significantly more frequent in patients than controls.

Sample: blood. Receptors were obtained from a girl aged 10 to 17 with multiple sclerosis.

The chain joins TRBV4-2 to TRBJ2-2; TRBD1 or TRBD2 may be the D gene (5 bases each). CDR1 and CDR2 (germline): LGHNA, YNFKEQ. The CDR3 sequence is 15 residues long. Trimming cost V 3 bases and J 5 bases, with 13 bases left between them. CDR3 loop: CASSQGDLETGELFF. The CDR3 nucleotides read TGTGCCAGCAGCCAGGGGGACCTAGAAACCGGGGAGCTGTTTTTT.

This chain connects TRBV12-3 or TRBV12-4 to TRBJ2-7, with D possibly called TRBD1 or TRBD2 (5 bases each). V lost 8 bases and J 1 base, leaving 12 bases between the germline ends. This CDR3 region has 13 residues. CDR3 loop: CASGSGRSYEQYF. In DNA form, the CDR3 reads TGTGCCAGCGGGTCGGGACGGTCCTACGAGCAGTACTTC.

The chain combines TRBV28 with TRBJ2-7; TRBD2 is a possible D gene (5 bases). With 3 bases removed from V and 9 bases from J, the gap between germline ends came to 15 bases. Germline CDR1 reads MDHEN; CDR2 reads SYDVKM. The length of the CDR3 is 13 residues. This CDR3 is CASSFPEARVQYF. The CDR3 DNA follows: TGTGCCAGCAGTTTCCCCGAGGCGCGGGTGCAGTACTTC. Complete variable domain (other parts from reference TRBV28 and TRBJ2-7): DVKVTQSSRYLVKRTGEKVFLECVQDMDHENMFWYRQDPGLGLRLIYFSYDVKMKEKGDIPEGYSVSREKKERFSLILESASTNQTSMYLCASSFPEARVQYFGPGTRLTVT.

The CDR3, as DNA: TGTGCCAGCAGTGATTCACGACTAGCGGGAGGGACGGAGACCCAGTACTTC. The encoded protein is CASSDSRLAGGTETQYF. The chain recombines TRBV25-1 with TRBJ2-5, with 14 nucleotides matching TRBD2. There are 17 residues in the CDR3. The trim removed 3 bases at V and 5 bases at J, leaving 8 bases unmatched. CDR1 is MGHDK, CDR2 SYGVNS, per germline. Full variable domain (missing parts from reference TRBV25-1 and TRBJ2-5): EADIYQTPRYLVIGTGKKITLECSQTMGHDKMYWYQQDPGMELHLIHYSYGVNSTEKGDLSSESTVSRIRTEHFPLTLESARPSHTSQYLCASSDSRLAGGTETQYFGPGTRLLVL.